The next 16 T cell receptor beta chains were all read from a single sample in a study of cytomegalovirus exposure and HLA in healthy donors. With 60 Vbeta and 13 Jbeta primers, the PCR was carried out. Method: immunoSEQ multiplex PCR; TCRdb's copy keeps in-frame clones and lacks some. The table has around 150,000 clones, over 75% seen once. Sample: PBMCs. These receptors all come from a man under 40 in good health.

This chain connects TRBV5-4 to TRBJ2-5; 7 bases are a match to TRBD2. Germline values: CDR1 SGHNT, CDR2 YYREEE (reference sequence). The CDR3 has 15 amino acids. V shed 0 bases, J shed 2 bases, and the junction held 4 bases outside the gene matches. The CDR3 is CASSLEGRGQETQYF. The CDR3 coding sequence is TGTGCCAGCAGCTTGGAGGGGAGGGGACAAGAGACCCAGTACTTC.

The gene calls are TRBV28 and TRBJ2-7, with TRBD1 matching 7 bases. This CDR3 comprises 11 residues. Germline V CDR1 and CDR2: MDHEN, SYDVKM. The J segment lost 6 bases and the V segment lost 7 bases, leaving 3 bases of the junction unmatched. The CDR3 protein is CASIRGSEQYF. CDR3 in DNA: TGTGCCAGCATCAGGGGGAGCGAGCAGTACTTC.

V and J are TRBV21-1 and TRBJ2-7; the table's TRBD2 call for D was not verified on the DNA. TRBV21-1 represents a pseudogene. The CDR3 loop spans 12 amino acids. The CDR3 sequence: CAASGPTYEQYF. CDR3 coding DNA: TGTGCCGCCTCTGGTCCTACCTACGAGCAGTACTTC.

The chain is built from TRBV28 and TRBJ1-5; 10 nucleotides match TRBD1. V gave up 5 bases and J gave up 5 bases; unmatched junction bases: 6. Looked up from germline, CDR1 is MDHEN and CDR2 is SYDVKM. This CDR3 is 15 amino acids long. The CDR3 DNA is TGTGCCAGCAGTACCGGGACAGGGGTAGATCAGCCCCAGCATTTT. Its protein product is CASSTGTGVDQPQHF.

This CDR3 is CASSGAGYGYTF. Here the CDR3 DNA reads TGTGCCAGCAGTGGGGCGGGGTATGGCTACACCTTC. This chain uses TRBV7-2 with TRBJ1-2; TRBD1 might be the D (5 bases). CDR1 and CDR2 from the germline V gene are SGHTA and FQGNSA. The CDR3 extends over 12 amino acids. V gave up 6 bases and J gave up 5 bases, with 10 bases separating them.

The rearrangement joins TRBV7-2 to TRBJ2-1; the D gene is possibly TRBD1 (6 bases). Germline V gene data show CDR1 as SGHTA and CDR2 as FQGNSA. V gave up 7 bases and J gave up 3 bases, with 16 bases separating them. The CDR3 runs to 15 residues. The CDR3 region has the DNA TGTGCCAGCACCCTCTCAGGGGCCCTCTACAATGAGCAGTTCTTC. It codes for CASTLSGALYNEQFF. The variable domain in full, with the rest retrieved from reference TRBV7-2 and TRBJ2-1, is GAGVSQSPSNKVTEKGKDVELRCDPISGHTALYWYRQSLGQGLEFLIYFQGNSAPDKSGLPSDRFSAERTGGSVSTLTIQRTQQEDSAVYLCASTLSGALYNEQFFGPGTRLTVL.

This clone was picked up a small number of times. The CDR3 DNA reads TGTGCCATCAGTGAGGGACAGGGGAGCATTCAGTACTTC. Amino acid sequence: CAISEGQGSIQYF. This rearrangement joins TRBV10-3 to TRBJ2-4; TRBD1 agrees at 9 bases. The V gene end was trimmed by 2 bases and the J gene end by 9 bases; junction bases not matched to a gene: 2. Germline values: CDR1 ENHRY, CDR2 SYGVKD. The CDR3 sequence is 13 residues long.

This clone appeared a single time. The chain is built from TRBV4-1 and TRBJ1-4; 7 bases map to TRBD1. CDR1 and CDR2 from the germline V gene are MGHRA and YSYEKL. The CDR3 runs 15 residues. Trimming at V came to 2 bases and at J to 6 bases, leaving 6 bases not matched to a gene. This CDR3 is CASSQPDRDDEKLFF. CDR3 in DNA: TGCGCCAGCAGCCAACCTGACAGGGATGATGAAAAACTGTTTTTT.

The rearrangement uses TRBV7-9 and TRBJ1-4; 7 bases map to TRBD1. The CDR3 is 17 residues long. V dropped 2 bases and J dropped 0; count of bases not matched to a gene: 6. Germline lookup yields CDR1 SEHNR and CDR2 FQNEAQ (reference sequence). This CDR3 is CASSLLLGQTTNEKLFF. The CDR3 DNA follows: TGTGCCAGCAGCTTACTTCTGGGACAGACAACTAATGAAAAACTGTTTTTT.

The chain has TRBV28 and TRBJ2-7; tentatively, D is TRBD2 (7 bases). The closer fit of TRBJ2-1 to the DNA end suggests the J call may be wrong. The length of the CDR3 is 16 residues. Germline V gene sequence: CDR1 MDHEN, CDR2 SYDVKM. CDR3 nucleotide sequence: TGTGCCAGCAGGCCCCGGGGGGCGGGATCCTACAATGAGCAGTTCTTC. Protein: CASRPRGAGSYNEQFF.

CDR3 bases: TGTGCCATCAGGCTAGACCTCACGAACACCGGGGAGCTGTTTTTT. This codes for CAIRLDLTNTGELFF. V usage is TRBV10-3 and J usage is TRBJ2-2; D is unclear. This CDR3 is 15 amino acids long. Trimming cost V 6 bases and J 0 bases, with 11 bases left between them. Looked up from germline, CDR1 is ENHRY and CDR2 is SYGVKD.

This rearrangement joins TRBV7-2 to TRBJ2-5, with D possibly matching TRBD2 (6 bases). The J call could be wrong; TRBJ2-7 is a better fit for the DNA end. This CDR3 has 14 amino acids. Germline CDR1 is SGHTA and CDR2 is FQGNSA. CDR3 region: CASSALSGIYEQYF. For the CDR3, the DNA is TGTGCCAGCAGCGCTCTTAGCGGTATTTACGAGCAGTACTTC.

The V and J genes are TRBV28 and TRBJ2-1, with 8 bases fitting TRBD2. The CDR3 extends over 15 amino acids. Trimming took 5 bases from V and 7 from J; bases not matched to a gene: 10. CDR1 is MDHEN, CDR2 SYDVKM, per germline. As DNA, the CDR3 is TGTGCCAGCAGTCCCGGTAAAGTAGCGGGGAATGAGCAGTTCTTC. Translating gives CASSPGKVAGNEQFF.

The table lists this clone with a few counts. This chain joins TRBV10-3 and TRBJ2-1, with 7 bases that match TRBD2. V lost 8 bases, J lost 0 bases, and 16 bases stayed unmatched. CDR3 length equals 18 residues. Germline CDR1 reads ENHRY; CDR2 reads SYGVKD. Here the CDR3 DNA reads TGTGCCATCCCTGGGGAGGCGGGAGTAAATAGCTCCTACAATGAGCAGTTCTTC. Translated: CAIPGEAGVNSSYNEQFF.

This chain links TRBV7-2 with TRBJ1-5; D possibly corresponds to TRBD1 (6 bases). The germline gives CDR1 SGHTA, CDR2 FQGNSA. V lost 5 bases and J 3 bases, leaving 14 bases between the germline ends. CDR3 length equals 15 residues. The CDR3 DNA follows: TGTGCCAGCAGCCCCCGGGTGGGGGCCAATCAGCCCCAGCATTTT. As protein: CASSPRVGANQPQHF.

The rearrangement links TRBV7-9 to TRBJ2-3; 7 bases line up with TRBD2. This CDR3 comprises 14 residues. Germline CDR1 reads SEHNR; CDR2 reads FQNEAQ (reference sequence). The ends lost 8 bases at V and 5 bases at J; junction bases unmatched: 10. DNA of the CDR3: TGTGCCAGCGTCCCGGCGGGAGTGGGAGATACGCAGTATTTT. Encoded protein: CASVPAGVGDTQYF.